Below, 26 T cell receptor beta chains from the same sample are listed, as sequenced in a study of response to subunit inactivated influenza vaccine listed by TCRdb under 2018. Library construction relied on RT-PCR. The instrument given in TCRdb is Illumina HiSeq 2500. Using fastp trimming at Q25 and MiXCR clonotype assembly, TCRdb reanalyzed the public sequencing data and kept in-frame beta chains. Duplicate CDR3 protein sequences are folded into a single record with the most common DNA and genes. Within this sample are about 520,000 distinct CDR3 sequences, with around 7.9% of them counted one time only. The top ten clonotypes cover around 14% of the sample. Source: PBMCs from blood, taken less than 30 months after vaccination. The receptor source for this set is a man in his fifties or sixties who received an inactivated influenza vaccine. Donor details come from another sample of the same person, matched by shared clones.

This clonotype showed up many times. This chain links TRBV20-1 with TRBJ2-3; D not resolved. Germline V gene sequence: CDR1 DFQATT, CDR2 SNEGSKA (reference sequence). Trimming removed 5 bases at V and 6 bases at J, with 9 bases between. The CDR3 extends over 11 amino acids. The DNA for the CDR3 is TGCAGTGCTTCGTATATGGATACGCAGTATTTT. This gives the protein CSASYMDTQYF.

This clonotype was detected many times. The CDR3 bases are TGTGCCAGCAGCTTAGACCCCGGGACTCAAAACATTCAGTACTTC. It encodes CASSLDPGTQNIQYF. The chain carries TRBV11-2 and TRBJ2-4; possible D gene TRBD2, 6 bases. Trimming left V 0 bases short and J 5 bases short, with 11 bases between. In germline, CDR1 is SGHAT, CDR2 FQNNGV. The CDR3 sequence is 15 residues long.

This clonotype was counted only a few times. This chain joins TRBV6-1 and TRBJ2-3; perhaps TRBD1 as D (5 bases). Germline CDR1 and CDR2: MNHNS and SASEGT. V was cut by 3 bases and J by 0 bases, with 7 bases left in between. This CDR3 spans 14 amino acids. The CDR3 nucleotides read TGTGCCAGCAGTGAGACAGTTAGCACAGATACGCAGTATTTT. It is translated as CASSETVSTDTQYF.

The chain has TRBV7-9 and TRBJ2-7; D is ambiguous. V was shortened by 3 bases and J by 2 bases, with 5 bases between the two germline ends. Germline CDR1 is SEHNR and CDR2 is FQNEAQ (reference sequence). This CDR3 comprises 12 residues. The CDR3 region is CASSFHAYEQYF. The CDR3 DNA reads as TGTGCCAGCAGCTTCCATGCCTACGAGCAGTACTTC.

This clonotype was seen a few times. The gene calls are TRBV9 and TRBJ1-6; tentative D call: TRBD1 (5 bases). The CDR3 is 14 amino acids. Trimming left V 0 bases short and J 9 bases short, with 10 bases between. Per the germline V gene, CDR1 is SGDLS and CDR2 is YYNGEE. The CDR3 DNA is TGTGCCAGCAGCGTAGAAGCAGGGACTTCACCCCTCCACTTT. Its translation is CASSVEAGTSPLHF.

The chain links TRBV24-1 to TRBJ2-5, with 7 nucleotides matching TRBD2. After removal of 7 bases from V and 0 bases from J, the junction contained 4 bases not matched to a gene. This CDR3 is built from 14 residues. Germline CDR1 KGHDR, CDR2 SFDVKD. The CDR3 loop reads CATSLGGYQETQYF. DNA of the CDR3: TGTGCCACCAGCCTCGGGGGGTACCAAGAGACCCAGTACTTC.

CDR3 nucleotide sequence: TGTGCCAGCAGTTACGCTGGGACAGGGAGACCCTACAATGAGCAGTTCTTC. It translates to CASSYAGTGRPYNEQFF. This chain links TRBV6-2 or TRBV6-3 with TRBJ2-1, with TRBD1 matching over 9 bases. Losses at the gene ends were 2 bases for V and 2 bases for J; bases not matched to a gene: 7. The CDR3 contains 17 residues. Germline lookup yields CDR1 MNHEY and CDR2 SVGEGT.

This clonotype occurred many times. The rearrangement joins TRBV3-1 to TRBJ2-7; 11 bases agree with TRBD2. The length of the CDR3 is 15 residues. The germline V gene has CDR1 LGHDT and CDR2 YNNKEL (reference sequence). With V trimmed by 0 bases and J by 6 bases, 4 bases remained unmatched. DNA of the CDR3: TGTGCCAGCAGCCAAGATAGCGGGAGGGCCTCCGAGCAGTACTTC. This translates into CASSQDSGRASEQYF.

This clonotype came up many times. CDR3 nucleotide sequence: TGTGCCAGCAGCAGACAGGGTCTCGAGCAGTACTTC. Amino acid sequence: CASSRQGLEQYF. J is TRBJ2-7 and V is TRBV9, with 7 bases aligning to TRBD1. CDR1 and CDR2 from the germline V gene are SGDLS and YYNGEE. CDR3 length: 12 residues. The junction had 4 bases not matched to a gene; V was cut back by 4 bases and J by 6 bases.

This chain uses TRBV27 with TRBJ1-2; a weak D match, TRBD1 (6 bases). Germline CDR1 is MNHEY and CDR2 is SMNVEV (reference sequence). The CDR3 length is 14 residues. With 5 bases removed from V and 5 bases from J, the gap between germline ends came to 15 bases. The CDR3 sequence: CASSRHREGYGYTF. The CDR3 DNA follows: TGTGCCAGCAGTCGCCACAGGGAAGGGTATGGCTACACCTTC.

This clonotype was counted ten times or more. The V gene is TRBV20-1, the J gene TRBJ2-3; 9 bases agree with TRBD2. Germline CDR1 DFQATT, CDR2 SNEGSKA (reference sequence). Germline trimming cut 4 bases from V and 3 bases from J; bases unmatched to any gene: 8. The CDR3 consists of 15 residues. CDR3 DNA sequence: TGCAGTGCTACTTTCGCGGGAGGGCAAACAGATACGCAGTATTTT. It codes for CSATFAGGQTDTQYF.

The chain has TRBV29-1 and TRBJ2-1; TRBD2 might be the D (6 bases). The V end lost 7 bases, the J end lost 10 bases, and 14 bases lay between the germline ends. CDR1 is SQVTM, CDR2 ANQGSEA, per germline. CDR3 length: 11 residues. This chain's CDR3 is CSASGGREQFF. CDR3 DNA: TGCAGCGCTTCGGGTGGGAGGGAGCAGTTCTTC.

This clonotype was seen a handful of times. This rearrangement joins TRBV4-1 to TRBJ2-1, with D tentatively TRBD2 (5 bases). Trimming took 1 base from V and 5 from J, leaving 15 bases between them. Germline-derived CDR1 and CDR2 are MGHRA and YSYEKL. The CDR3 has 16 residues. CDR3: CASSQGVGIGDNEQFF. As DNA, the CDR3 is TGCGCCAGCAGCCAAGGAGTGGGGATCGGGGACAATGAGCAGTTCTTC.

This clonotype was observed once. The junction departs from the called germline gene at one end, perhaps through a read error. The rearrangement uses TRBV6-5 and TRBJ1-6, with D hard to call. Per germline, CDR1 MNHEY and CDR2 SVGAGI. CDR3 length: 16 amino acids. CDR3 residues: CPSSYSTGVGNSPLHF. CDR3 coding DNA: TGTCCCAGCAGTTACTCTACTGGGGTCGGGAATTCACCCCTCCACTTT.

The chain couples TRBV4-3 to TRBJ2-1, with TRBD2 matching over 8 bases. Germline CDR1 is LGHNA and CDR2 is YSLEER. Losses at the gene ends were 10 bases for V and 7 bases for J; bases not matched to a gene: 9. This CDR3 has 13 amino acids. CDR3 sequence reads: CATPRREGNEQFF. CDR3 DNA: TGCGCCACCCCCCGTCGGGAGGGTAATGAGCAGTTCTTC.

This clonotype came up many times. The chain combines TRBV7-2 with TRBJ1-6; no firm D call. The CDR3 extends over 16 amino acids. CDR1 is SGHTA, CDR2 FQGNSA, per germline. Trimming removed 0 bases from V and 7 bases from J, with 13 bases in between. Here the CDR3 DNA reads TGTGCCAGCAGCTTAGCTTCAGGCGGACTAAATTCACCCCTCCACTTT. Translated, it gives CASSLASGGLNSPLHF. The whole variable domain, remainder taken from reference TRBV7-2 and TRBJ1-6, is GAGVSQSPSNKVTEKGKDVELRCDPISGHTALYWYRQSLGQGLEFLIYFQGNSAPDKSGLPSDRFSAERTGGSVSTLTIQRTQQEDSAVYLCASSLASGGLNSPLHFGNGTRLTVT.

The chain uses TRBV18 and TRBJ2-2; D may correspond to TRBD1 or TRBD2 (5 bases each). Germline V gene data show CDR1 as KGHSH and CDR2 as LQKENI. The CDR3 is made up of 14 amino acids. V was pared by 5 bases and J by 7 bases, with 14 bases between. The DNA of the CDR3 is TGTGCCAGCTCAGTCCAGAGGGGCCGCGGGGAGCTGTTTTTT. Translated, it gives CASSVQRGRGELFF.

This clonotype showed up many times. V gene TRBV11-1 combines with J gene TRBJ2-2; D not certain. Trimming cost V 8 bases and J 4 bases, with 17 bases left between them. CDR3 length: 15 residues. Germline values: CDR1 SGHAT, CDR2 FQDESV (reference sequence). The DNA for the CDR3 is TGTGCCAGCGGGTATGGGAACTTAATCACCGGGGAGCTGTTTTTT. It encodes CASGYGNLITGELFF.

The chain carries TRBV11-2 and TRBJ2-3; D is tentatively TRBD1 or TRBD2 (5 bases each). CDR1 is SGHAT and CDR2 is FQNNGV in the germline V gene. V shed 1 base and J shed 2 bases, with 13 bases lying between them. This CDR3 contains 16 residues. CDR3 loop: CASSLGPGRLTDTQYF. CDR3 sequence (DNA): TGTGCCAGCAGCTTAGGTCCGGGGCGGCTCACAGATACGCAGTATTTT.

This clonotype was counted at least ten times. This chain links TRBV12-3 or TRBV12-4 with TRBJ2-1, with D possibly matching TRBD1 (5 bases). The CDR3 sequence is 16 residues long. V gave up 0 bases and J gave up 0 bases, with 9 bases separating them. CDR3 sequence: CASSLAQGSSYNEQFF. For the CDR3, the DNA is TGTGCCAGCAGTTTAGCGCAGGGTAGCTCCTACAATGAGCAGTTCTTC.

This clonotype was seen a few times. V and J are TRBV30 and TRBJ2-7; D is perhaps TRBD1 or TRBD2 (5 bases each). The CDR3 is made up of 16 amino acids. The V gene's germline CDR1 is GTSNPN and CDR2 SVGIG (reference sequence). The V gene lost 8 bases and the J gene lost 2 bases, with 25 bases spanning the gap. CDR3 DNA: TGTGCCGCAACAAGATTAGCCGCCAAGGGACCCTACGAGCAGTACTTC. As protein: CAATRLAAKGPYEQYF. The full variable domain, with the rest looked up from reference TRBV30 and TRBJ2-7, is SQTIHQWPATLVQPVGSPLSLECTVEGTSNPNLYWYRQAAGRGLQLLFYSVGIGQISSEVPQNLSASRPQDRQFILSSKKLLLSDSGFYLCAATRLAAKGPYEQYFGPGTRLTVT.

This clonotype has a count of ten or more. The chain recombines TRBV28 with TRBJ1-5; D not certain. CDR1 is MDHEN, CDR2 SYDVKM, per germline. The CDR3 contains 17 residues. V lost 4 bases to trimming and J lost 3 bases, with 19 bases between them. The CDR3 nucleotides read TGTGCCAGCAGTTCTTACCCCTGGACGGATATCAATCAGCCCCAGCATTTT. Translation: CASSSYPWTDINQPQHF. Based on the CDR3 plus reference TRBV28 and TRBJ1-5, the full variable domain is DVKVTQSSRYLVKRTGEKVFLECVQDMDHENMFWYRQDPGLGLRLIYFSYDVKMKEKGDIPEGYSVSREKKERFSLILESASTNQTSMYLCASSSYPWTDINQPQHFGDGTRLSIL.

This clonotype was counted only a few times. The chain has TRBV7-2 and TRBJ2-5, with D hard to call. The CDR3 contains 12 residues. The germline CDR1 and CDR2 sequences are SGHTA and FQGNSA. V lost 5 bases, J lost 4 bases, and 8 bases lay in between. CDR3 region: CASSEGRETQYF. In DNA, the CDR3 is TGTGCCAGCAGCGAAGGACGAGAGACCCAGTACTTC.

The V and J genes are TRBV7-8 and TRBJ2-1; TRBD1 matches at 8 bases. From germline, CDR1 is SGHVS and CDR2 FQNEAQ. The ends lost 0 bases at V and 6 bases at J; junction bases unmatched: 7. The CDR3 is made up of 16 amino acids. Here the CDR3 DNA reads TGTGCCAGCAGCTTAGCTGGACAGGGTCCTAGCAATGAGCAGTTCTTC. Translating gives CASSLAGQGPSNEQFF.

The CDR3 region is CASSSPPAGQLSYEQYF. CDR3 coding DNA: TGTGCCAGCAGCTCCCCCCCAGCGGGACAGCTCTCCTACGAGCAGTACTTC. The rearrangement uses TRBV7-9 and TRBJ2-7, with D perhaps given as TRBD1 or TRBD2 (7 bases each). Germline-derived CDR1 and CDR2 are SEHNR and FQNEAQ (reference sequence). The V gene lost 4 bases and the J gene lost 0 bases, with 19 bases spanning the gap. The CDR3 runs to 17 residues.

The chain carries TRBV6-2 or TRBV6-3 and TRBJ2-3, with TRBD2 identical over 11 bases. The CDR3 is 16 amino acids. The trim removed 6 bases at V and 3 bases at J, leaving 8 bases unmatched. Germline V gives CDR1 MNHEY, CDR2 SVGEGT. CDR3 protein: CASRSEASGRTDTQYF. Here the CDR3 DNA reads TGTGCCAGCAGAAGCGAGGCTAGCGGGAGGACAGATACGCAGTATTTT.